The present TCR beta chain was sequenced within a study of OX40 agonist ivuxolimab in advanced cancers. Study context: Six ivuxolimab dose levels, 0.01 to 10 mg/kg, were given intravenously every 2 weeks. General study findings and limits: In the 0.1-3.0 mg/kg groups, partial responders showed among the lowest expansion. Normalized T-cell clonal expansion was also low in a subset of nonresponders. Expanded peripheral T cells had an undetermined antigen specificity.

Remarks on this clone: Its specificity is unknown.

TCRdb's copy holds only in-frame clones and misses some; the assay was immunoSEQ multiplex PCR. This sample carries roughly 80,000 clones, over 75% of them seen once, and the ten largest clones take around 0.6%. The CDR3 covers 15 residues. Germline lookup yields CDR1 SGHVS and CDR2 FQNEAQ. The V end was cut by 10 bases, the J end by 5 bases, with 23 bases between. The chain employs TRBV7-8 and TRBJ1-1, with D perhaps matching TRBD1 (5 bases). The receptor's source is an adult with an advanced solid tumor such as melanoma, head and neck, liver or kidney cancer. Sequencing used CD4+ or CD8+ T cells sorted from blood, obtained in a trial of the OX40 agonist ivuxolimab. In DNA, the CDR3 is TGTGCCACCCATCCCGGGGGAGTCCCGCGGACTGAAGCTTTCTTT. It yields the protein CATHPGGVPRTEAFF.